This T cell receptor (beta chain) emerged from a study of T cell responses to AZD1222 COVID-19 vaccine (dated by TCRdb to about 2021). In the study overall: A total of 233 trial participants underwent TCR sequencing, of whom 200 to 220 received two doses of AZD1222 and some 25 received two doses of the MenACWY control vaccine. Trial participants were enrolled by age into 18-55, 56-69 and 70-plus year subgroups, with about 150, 27 and 61 TCR-sequenced participants respectively. What the work shows at the level of the full study, not this receptor alone: Spike-specific TCR breadth and depth rose significantly after two AZD1222 doses compared with day 0 and with MenACWY recipients. Epitopes outside the regions mutated in the B.1.351 and B.1.1.7 variants were reportedly recognized by nearly half of the unique spike-specific TCRs. Because no day 14 peak-response samples were available, the repertoires could be characterized only after the peak T cell response. Participants were mostly white British and included more females than males, and it was suggested by the authors that clonal diversity may have been underestimated. The 56-69-year group was small, and its depth increase did not reach significance, likely because of low power. CD4 TCRs associated with the vaccine covered the entire spike protein, and the dominant responses were in regions 160-218 and 743-854. Conclusions about previously exposed vaccinees were limited because only 5 or 6 AZD1222 recipients were SARS-CoV-2 seropositive at baseline.

The CDR3 regions of human TCRbeta chains were analyzed by immunosequencing. Processing in the source paper ran as follows. TCRs in the repertoires were compared against a reference library of SARS-CoV-2-specific TCRs that had been generated with the MIRA antigen-specificity platform. Breadth was defined as the fraction of unique TCRs that were SARS-CoV-2-associated. Depth was defined as the fraction of total T cells that were SARS-CoV-2-associated. Using the MIRA data, every spike-specific TCR was mapped to the spike region that the TCR reacted to and assigned to either a CD4 or a CD8 class. Log10-transformed breadth and depth values were compared by one-way ANOVA with Sidak's multiple comparisons tests. TCRdb holds this immuneACCESS table with in-frame rearrangements only. Some clones are missing; in checked studies, unresolved V genes explain under half, and the rest has no known cause. D and trimming were read from the DNA, whereas the V and J calls and clone size are those reported in that table. The sample table shows roughly 200,000 clones, and 90% to 95% are seen once. Clones ranked in the top ten supply roughly 1% of the sample.

The CDR3 measures 19 amino acids from cysteine to phenylalanine. Only CDR3 DNA is held: 57 bases, read in frame from base 1. CDR1 is given as ENHRY and CDR2 as SYGVKD, both from the germline V gene. The V and J ends are trimmed by 6 bases and 10 bases, leaving 31 bases between them. Sample time point, as interpreted from the label and publication: about 28 days (+/-7) after the second vaccine dose. The sample's treatment or condition label, in plain terms: meningococcal conjugate vaccine given as trial control. Vaccinee samples came from UK trials COV001 and COV002, including a single-blind randomized controlled phase 2/3 trial of AZD1222 (ChAdOx1 nCoV-19) in healthy adults. Trial participant PBMC samples were collected at day 0 and day 28 after the second dose for TCRbeta chain sequencing. Concerning this clone: The clone's antigen remains unknown. The sample holds no much larger clone one base away, and base qualities are not on file.

The receptor was isolated from an adult who received the MenACWY meningococcal vaccine as a control. In this chain, TRBV10-3 is recombined with TRBJ1-6; matching of 5 bases hints at TRBD1 as the D gene. This specimen consisted of peripheral blood, obtained 28 days after the second dose of the MenACWY control vaccine. The CDR3 protein sequence reads: CAIRKAQGERTSEKSPLHF. At the DNA level, the sequence is TGTGCCATCAGGAAAGCCCAGGGTGAGAGGACGTCGGAAAAGTCACCCCTCCACTTT.